A single sample gave rise to the 23 T cell receptor beta chains below, sequenced in a study of blood T cells in healthy people across ages (dated by TCRdb to about 2015). The library was produced with 5' RACE. Sequenced on an Illumina HiSeq 2500. A second roughly 6 to 12 cycle PCR used a sample-barcoded 5' primer and a J-beta primer mix. Through fastp at Q25 and MiXCR, TCRdb rebuilt clones from the public reads, retaining in-frame beta chains. Rows merge per CDR3 protein into single entries with the most common DNA and genes. The sample table lists some 1,500,000 distinct CDR3 sequences, about 45% of them with a count of one. 4% of the sample is taken by the ten largest. Sequenced: blood. The source is a woman in her late teens or twenties in good health.

The J gene is TRBJ1-1, the V gene TRBV20-1; D is possibly TRBD1 (6 bases). The V end was cut by 5 bases, the J end by 2 bases, with 15 bases between. CDR3 size: 14 residues. Germline V gene lookup returns CDR1 DFQATT and CDR2 SNEGSKA (reference sequence). In DNA, the CDR3 is TGCAGTGCTTCCTGGCCAGGGGTCAACACTGAAGCTTTCTTT. Translation gives CSASWPGVNTEAFF.

The chain carries TRBV6-2 or TRBV6-3 and TRBJ2-1, with 10 positions matching TRBD2. The CDR3 length is 15 residues. The V gene end was trimmed by 4 bases and the J gene end by 8 bases; junction bases not matched to a gene: 8. Germline assignment: CDR1 MNHEY and CDR2 SVGEGT. The CDR3: CASSSDQREGDEQFF. The CDR3, as DNA: TGTGCCAGCAGTTCGGACCAGCGGGAGGGCGATGAGCAGTTCTTC.

The DNA for the CDR3 is TGCAGTGCTCCCACAGGGGGTGGTTACGAGCAGTACTTC. Protein: CSAPTGGGYEQYF. V is TRBV20-1 and J is TRBJ2-4, with 8 positions matching TRBD1. The J call is doubtful: the DNA matches TRBJ2-7 better. From germline, CDR1 is DFQATT and CDR2 SNEGSKA (reference sequence). The CDR3 consists of 13 residues.

As for this clonotype: A junction end diverges from the germline sequence, so it may reflect a read error. V gene TRBV6-6 combines with J gene TRBJ1-1, with D maybe TRBD1 (6 bases). CDR3 size: 13 residues. Germline V gives CDR1 MNHNY, CDR2 SVGAGI (reference sequence). The CDR3 DNA is TGCGTTTCAGGGGCCTCCATGAACACTGAAGCTTTCTTT. Translating gives CVSGASMNTEAFF.

This chain uses TRBV7-8 with TRBJ2-3; D is undetermined. CDR3 size: 14 residues. Germline V lookup: CDR1 SGHVS, CDR2 FQNEAQ. V lost 5 bases and J 1 base, leaving 10 bases between the germline ends. The CDR3 spells CASSPALGTDTQYF. The DNA for the CDR3 is TGTGCCAGCAGCCCCGCGTTAGGCACAGATACGCAGTATTTT.

The chain links TRBV30 to TRBJ1-1, with a weak D call TRBD1 (5 bases). The germline CDR1 and CDR2 sequences are GTSNPN and SVGIG (reference sequence). V dropped 4 bases and J dropped 4 bases, with 13 bases sitting between them. The CDR3 extends over 13 amino acids. This CDR3 reads CAWTGGSGTEAFF. The DNA of the CDR3 is TGTGCCTGGACTGGGGGTTCGGGCACTGAAGCTTTCTTT.

This chain connects TRBV5-1 to TRBJ2-5, with D perhaps matching TRBD2 (6 bases). Per the germline V gene, CDR1 is SGHRS and CDR2 is YFSETQ. Trimming removed 4 bases from V and 1 base from J, with 14 bases in between. This CDR3 has 15 amino acids. Here the CDR3 reads CASSPQGGVQETQYF. CDR3 DNA sequence: TGCGCCAGCAGCCCTCAGGGCGGGGTCCAAGAGACCCAGTACTTC.

This clonotype has more than one count but fewer than ten. This chain uses TRBV20-1 with TRBJ2-4; TRBD1 matches at 7 bases. The CDR3 spans 17 residues. The V and J ends lost 1 base and 1 base, in that order; junction bases with no gene match: 10. From germline, CDR1 is DFQATT and CDR2 SNEGSKA (reference sequence). The CDR3 bases are TGCAGTGCTAGAGTGTCAGAGAGGGGGCTGGCCAAAAACATTCAGTACTTC. Translated: CSARVSERGLAKNIQYF.

This clonotype was picked up a small number of times. This chain uses TRBV4-1 with TRBJ1-5, with D unresolved. Looked up from germline, CDR1 is MGHRA and CDR2 is YSYEKL. The V end lost 0 bases, the J end lost 4 bases, and 22 bases lay between the germline ends. This CDR3 spans 19 amino acids. The CDR3 spells CASSQDRSLQGPRNQPQHF. The CDR3 nucleotides read TGCGCCAGCAGCCAAGATCGGTCCCTACAAGGGCCGCGGAATCAGCCCCAGCATTTT.

Turning to this clonotype: This may come from a read error, since a much larger clone is one base off. V usage is TRBV20-1 and J usage is TRBJ2-1; D remains ambiguous. Trimming pared 4 bases from V and 7 bases from J, leaving 5 bases between. Germline values: CDR1 DFQATT, CDR2 SNEGSKA (reference sequence). The CDR3 totals 10 residues. Here the CDR3 reads CSATQNEQFF. CDR3 DNA sequence: TGCAGTGCTACCCAAAATGAGCAGTTCTTC.

Concerning this clonotype: One end of the junction is discordant with germline, which a read error may explain. The chain has TRBV7-7 and TRBJ2-1; TRBD2 matches at 11 bases. CDR3 length: 17 residues. The germline gives CDR1 SSHAT, CDR2 FNYEAQ (reference sequence). Here the CDR3 reads CASSPTSGVSSYNEQFF. CDR3 DNA: TGTGCTAGCAGCCCGACTAGCGGGGTTAGCTCCTACAATGAGCAGTTCTTC.

The chain has TRBV20-1 and TRBJ2-1; D is perhaps TRBD1 (6 bases). Looked up from germline, CDR1 is DFQATT and CDR2 is SNEGSKA (reference sequence). V was cut by 0 bases and J by 9 bases, with 24 bases left in between. CDR3 length: 17 residues. The CDR3 reads CSARDQEPRTVYFEQFF. The CDR3, as DNA: TGCAGTGCTAGAGATCAGGAGCCCCGGACAGTATATTTTGAGCAGTTCTTC.

The chain has TRBV7-9 and TRBJ2-1; 7 bases align to TRBD1. The DNA end favors TRBJ2-7, so the J call may be wrong. The CDR3 is 15 residues long. The V gene's germline CDR1 is SEHNR and CDR2 FQNEAQ (reference sequence). CDR3 nucleotide sequence: TGTGCCAGCAGCCCAAGACAGGGTCCCTACAATGAGCAGTACTTC. Translation: CASSPRQGPYNEQYF.

With respect to this clonotype: Germline and junction disagree at one end, which may indicate a read error. The CDR3 coding sequence is TGTGCCAGCAGTTTAACCGGGACAGGGTTCTACGGGCAGTACTTC. It encodes CASSLTGTGFYGQYF. This sequence joins TRBV28 and TRBJ2-7; 9 bases agree with TRBD1. CDR3 length equals 15 residues. Germline CDR1 and CDR2: MDHEN and SYDVKM.

This rearrangement joins TRBV12-3 or TRBV12-4 to TRBJ2-3, with 11 bases matching TRBD2. The length of the CDR3 is 14 residues. Losses at the gene ends were 6 bases for V and 6 bases for J; bases not matched to a gene: 5. CDR3 DNA: TGTGCCAGCAGCACTAGCGGGAGCATGGATACGCAGTATTTT. It is translated as CASSTSGSMDTQYF.

The chain uses TRBV5-1 and TRBJ2-3; the match to TRBD2 covers 10 bases. Germline V gene lookup returns CDR1 SGHRS and CDR2 YFSETQ. The CDR3 covers 16 residues. The ends lost 6 bases at V and 4 bases at J; junction bases unmatched: 11. The CDR3 DNA sequence: TGCGCCAGCAACGGCCAGCGGGGGGGCTCTTCAGATACGCAGTATTTT. The encoded protein is CASNGQRGGSSDTQYF.

J is TRBJ2-1 and V is TRBV7-3; 7 nucleotides align to TRBD1. Germline loops: CDR1 SGHTA, CDR2 FQGTGA. V dropped 4 bases and J dropped 7; count of bases not matched to a gene: 13. The CDR3 is made up of 16 amino acids. The CDR3 DNA follows: TGTGCCAGCAGCTCATCCGGGACAGCCCCCCCGAATGAGCAGTTCTTC. It specifies CASSSSGTAPPNEQFF.

The chain couples TRBV6-5 to TRBJ2-2; 7 positions match TRBD2. The CDR3 loop spans 17 amino acids. CDR1 and CDR2 (germline): MNHEY, SVGAGI. V lost 2 bases to trimming and J lost 0 bases; unmatched junction nucleotides: 6. The CDR3 loop is CASSYQGLNANTGELFF. DNA of the CDR3: TGTGCCAGCAGTTACCAGGGACTAAACGCGAACACCGGGGAGCTGTTTTTT.

This sequence joins TRBV4-3 and TRBJ2-7; 8 bases fit TRBD1. This CDR3 has 17 amino acids. The germline V gene has CDR1 LGHNA and CDR2 YSLEER. The trim removed 1 base at V and 1 base at J, leaving 9 bases unmatched. CDR3 sequence reads: CASSQGFQGALSYEQYF. CDR3 bases: TGCGCCAGCAGCCAAGGTTTTCAGGGGGCTCTATCCTACGAGCAGTACTTC.

This clonotype showed up just a few times. The gene calls are TRBV21-1 and TRBJ2-1. TRBV21-1 is recorded as a pseudogene. The CDR3 has 17 residues. The CDR3 DNA sequence: TGTGCCAGCAGCAAAGTTTGCAACTTACGCTCCTACAATGAGCAGTTCTTC. Protein sequence: CASSKVCNLRSYNEQFF.

Only a few counts were recorded for this clonotype. The CDR3 sequence is CASSFARTRGDEQFF. The CDR3 DNA follows: TGTGCCAGCAGTTTCGCTAGGACTAGGGGCGATGAGCAGTTCTTC. The chain links TRBV12-3 or TRBV12-4 to TRBJ2-1; 7 bases fit TRBD2. The CDR3 length is 15 residues. The V and J ends lost 3 bases and 8 bases, in that order; junction bases with no gene match: 10.

The chain employs TRBV20-1 and TRBJ2-1; TRBD2 agrees at 14 bases. The CDR3 has 15 residues. Trimming cost V 0 bases and J 9 bases; bases outside gene matches: 4. CDR1 is DFQATT, CDR2 SNEGSKA, per germline (reference sequence). The CDR3 DNA reads as TGCAGTGCTAGAGAGGGACTAGCGGGAGTGGCTGAGCAGTTCTTC. Protein: CSAREGLAGVAEQFF.

The chain has TRBV7-6 and TRBJ2-1, with D perhaps assigned TRBD1 or TRBD2 (5 bases each). The closer fit of TRBJ2-7 to the DNA end suggests the J call may be wrong. There are 16 residues in the CDR3. Germline V gene sequence: CDR1 SGHVS, CDR2 FNYEAQ. CDR3 loop: CASSRGTRSSYNEQYF. Here the CDR3 DNA reads TGTGCCAGCAGCCGAGGGACCCGCAGCTCCTACAATGAGCAGTACTTC.